This TCR beta chain is from a study of blood T cell repertoires in COVID-19. Germline values: CDR1 MDHEN, CDR2 SYDVKM. The CDR3 consists of 14 residues. V gave up 3 bases and J gave up 0 bases, with 6 bases separating them. TCRdb's table, derived via immunoSEQ multiplex PCR, lists solely in-frame clones and lacks some. The data hold 300,000 to 350,000 clones, with about nine tenths observed a single time. Source material: peripheral blood. The gene calls are TRBV28 and TRBJ1-3; no firm D call. The receptor was derived from a woman in her 30s with COVID-19, enrolled during active disease. CDR3 nucleotide sequence: TGTGCCAGCAGTTTGGTGAGCTCTGGAAACACCATATATTTT. Protein product: CASSLVSSGNTIYF.